Each of the 9 T cell receptor beta chains below was sequenced from the same sample in a study of T cells in Graves' hyperthyroidism and ophthalmopathy. The investigators amplified TCR beta CDR3 regions from RNA transcripts. The TCR CDR3 first-round RT-PCR relied on the HTBI primer set. TCRdb fed the multiplex PCR reads into MiXCR, producing one record per CDR3 protein. The sample yields a few hundred thousand distinct CDR3 sequences, under 25% seen once. The sample was blood. All receptors derive from a woman between 65 and 79 years old with Graves' ophthalmopathy.

The table lists this clonotype with many counts. The rearrangement uses TRBV5-5 and TRBJ1-1; TRBD1 aligns across 11 bases. The CDR3 contains 13 residues. Germline V gives CDR1 SGHKS, CDR2 YYEKEE (reference sequence). After removal of 2 bases from V and 7 bases from J, the junction contained 1 base not matched to a gene. CDR3 DNA sequence: TGTGCCAGCAGCTTTGGGACAGGGGGTGAAGCTTTCTTT. Its translation: CASSFGTGGEAFF. The complete variable domain, with remaining parts taken from reference TRBV5-5 and TRBJ1-1, reads DAGVTQSPTHLIKTRGQQVTLRCSPISGHKSVSWYQQVLGQGPQFIFQYYEKEERGRGNFPDRFSARQFPNYSSELNVNALLLGDSALYLCASSFGTGGEAFFGQGTRLTVV.

This clonotype was counted only a few times. The genes are TRBV2 and TRBJ1-2; 7 bases align to TRBD1. The germline CDR1 and CDR2 sequences are SNHLY and FYNNEI. The CDR3 spans 17 residues. Unmatched junction bases numbered 16, after V lost 4 bases and J lost 5 bases. CDR3 amino acids: CASSALRGQLALYGYTF. The CDR3 region has the DNA TGTGCCAGCAGTGCCCTGCGGGGACAGCTAGCCCTTTATGGCTACACCTTC.

Many counts were recorded for this clonotype. V gene TRBV28 combines with J gene TRBJ1-6; the D gene is possibly TRBD1 (5 bases). V was shortened by 4 bases and J by 2 bases, with 18 bases between the two germline ends. Germline CDR1 reads MDHEN; CDR2 reads SYDVKM. The CDR3 runs 18 residues. CDR3 nucleotide sequence: TGTGCCAGCAGTTCACCGGGACGCCTTGGGACCTATAATTCACCCCTCCACTTT. Protein product: CASSSPGRLGTYNSPLHF.

This clonotype was detected once. The gene calls are TRBV20-1 and TRBJ2-3; D ambiguous. Germline V gene data show CDR1 as DFQATT and CDR2 as SNEGSKA (reference sequence). There are 15 residues in the CDR3. Trimming removed 5 bases at V and 3 bases at J, with 18 bases between. The CDR3 here is CSAERHPRVTDTQYF. CDR3 bases: TGCAGTGCTGAGAGACACCCCAGAGTTACAGATACGCAGTATTTT.

In this sample, this clonotype turned up many times. The chain combines TRBV28 with TRBJ1-1, with TRBD1 as a possible D gene (6 bases). This CDR3 spans 13 amino acids. Germline V gene sequence: CDR1 MDHEN, CDR2 SYDVKM. V gave up 4 bases and J gave up 7 bases, with 13 bases separating them. CDR3 sequence: CASSSGQNYEAFF. The CDR3 bases are TGTGCCAGCAGTTCAGGACAGAACTATGAAGCTTTCTTT.

In its sample, this clonotype was seen a few times. The CDR3 bases are TGTGCCAGCAGTGAGCCAGGGGGCAACTACGAGCAGTACTTC. Encoded protein: CASSEPGGNYEQYF. The chain employs TRBV6-1 and TRBJ2-7; 8 bases fit TRBD1. There are 14 residues in the CDR3. V lost 3 bases, J lost 3 bases, and 4 bases stayed unmatched. Germline lookup yields CDR1 MNHNS and CDR2 SASEGT.

This clonotype was counted only a few times. V and J are TRBV6-2 or TRBV6-3 and TRBJ1-1; D is possibly TRBD1 (6 bases). CDR1 and CDR2 from the germline V gene are MNHEY and SVGEGT. The CDR3 length is 15 residues. V dropped 6 bases and J dropped 1 base, with 15 bases sitting between them. The CDR3 nucleotides are TGTGCCAGCAGCATTCCCGGGACACCGAACACTGAAGCTTTCTTT. Protein product: CASSIPGTPNTEAFF.

This clonotype showed up many times. The genes are TRBV3-1 and TRBJ2-7; D unresolved. Germline CDR1 reads LGHDT; CDR2 reads YNNKEL (reference sequence). The CDR3 is made up of 15 amino acids. V was clipped by 3 bases and J by 8 bases, with 20 bases between them. The CDR3 spells CASSHKGKSKGKQYF. The CDR3 nucleotides are TGTGCCAGCAGCCATAAGGGAAAGAGTAAGGGAAAGCAGTACTTC.

This clonotype has ten or more counts. The rearrangement uses TRBV27 and TRBJ1-1; the match to TRBD1 covers 7 bases. Germline values: CDR1 MNHEY, CDR2 SMNVEV (reference sequence). The CDR3 loop spans 14 amino acids. Trimming removed 7 bases from V and 1 base from J; junction bases left unmatched: 6. The CDR3 nucleotides are TGTGCCAGCAAGAAGGGGGCGCAGAACACTGAAGCTTTCTTT. Amino acids: CASKKGAQNTEAFF.